What follows describes a single T cell receptor (beta chain). Its antigen remains unknown. This specimen belongs to a study of T cells in localized non-small cell lung cancer. Broader study findings: Researchers found a median about 53 of the top 100 tumor clones in adjacent lung. T cell clonality was highest in uninvolved adjacent lung, above tumor. With higher T cell density in blood came longer overall survival. Because sequencing included only one region (of the tumor), heterogeneity remains possible.

Sequenced by immunoSEQ multiplex PCR; TCRdb stores in-frame clones only, minus some. The table records tens of thousands of clones, roughly nine tenths of them present only once. Trimming cost V 9 bases and J 6 bases; bases outside gene matches: 11. Germline V gene lookup returns CDR1 SGDLS and CDR2 YYNGEE. The CDR3 sequence is 14 residues long. Here the sequenced sample was peripheral blood, taken before any cancer treatment. The clonotype comes from a male donor at least 60 years old with stage III squamous cell lung carcinoma. This chain links TRBV9 with TRBJ2-7; the match to TRBD1 covers 11 bases. CDR3 coding DNA: TGTGCCACCTCCCTCGGACAGGGGGCCGGCGAGCAGTACTTC. Encoded protein: CATSLGQGAGEQYF.